This T cell receptor beta chain derives from a study of PD-1 blockade in classical Hodgkin lymphoma. For the study at large: Intravenous infusions of nivolumab 3 mg/kg reached patients every 2 weeks.

Repertoires were generated with immunoSEQ multiplex PCR, while TCRdb's copy carries only in-frame clones and drops some. The sample has tens of thousands of clones; roughly 80% are singletons. Remarks on this clone: Its antigen is not identified.

This sample's time point: cycle 4 day 1 (C4D1), after less than 7 weeks of nivolumab. Every patient had relapsed following autologous stem cell transplantation, and cohorts differed in brentuximab vedotin exposure. Findings of the study overall: The diversity seen at baseline in complete responders resembled that of newly diagnosed patients. Still unresolved is the cause of the repertoire differences, which may be disease activity or prior therapy.

The specimen comprised peripheral blood mononuclear cells (PBMCs), sampled before the fourth cycle of nivolumab. The clonotype comes from a human donor with classical Hodgkin lymphoma.

The CDR3 sequence is CASSQDWAGSYEQYF. Written as DNA, the CDR3 is TGCGCCAGCAGCCAAGATTGGGCAGGGTCGTACGAGCAGTACTTC. This chain connects TRBV4-3 to TRBJ2-7; D is possibly TRBD1 (5 bases). Germline loops: CDR1 LGHNA, CDR2 YSLEER. The V end was cut by 0 bases, the J end by 4 bases, with 13 bases between. This CDR3 has 15 amino acids.